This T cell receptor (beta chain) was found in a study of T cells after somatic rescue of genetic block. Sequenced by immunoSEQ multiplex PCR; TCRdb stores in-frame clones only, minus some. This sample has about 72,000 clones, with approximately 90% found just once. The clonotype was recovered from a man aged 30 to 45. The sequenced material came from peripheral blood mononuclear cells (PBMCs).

CDR3 sequence: CASSLPGSGNTIYF. In DNA form, the CDR3 reads TGCGCCAGCAGCTTGCCAGGGTCTGGAAACACCATATATTTT. The genes are TRBV5-1 and TRBJ1-3; D may be TRBD1 (5 bases). CDR1 is SGHRS, CDR2 YFSETQ, per germline. V shed 1 base and J shed 1 base, with 6 bases lying between them. The CDR3 has 14 residues.